A single sample is the source of the 18 T cell receptor beta chains below, sequenced in a study of blood T cell repertoires in COVID-19. Assay: immunoSEQ multiplex PCR; the TCRdb copy retains only in-frame clones and omits some. The profile covers roughly 250,000 clones, with around 87% appearing a single time and about 6% taken by the ten largest. Sequenced material: PBMCs or T cells enriched from blood (not recorded which). The receptors were gathered from a woman aged 25 to 45 with acute COVID-19.

The chain uses TRBV10-2 and TRBJ2-7, with 9 bases identical to TRBD2. Per the germline V gene, CDR1 is WSHSY and CDR2 is SAAADI. The CDR3 sequence is 15 residues long. V was pared by 3 bases and J by 4 bases, with 7 bases of the junction left unmatched. This CDR3 reads CASSEAGGGAYEQYF. The CDR3 coding sequence is TGCGCCAGCAGTGAAGCTGGCGGGGGGGCTTACGAGCAGTACTTC.

The V and J genes are TRBV6-2 or TRBV6-3 and TRBJ1-3; 8 bases are shared with TRBD1. The CDR3 runs to 16 residues. The germline V gene encodes CDR1 MNHEY and CDR2 SVGEGT. V was clipped by 0 bases and J by 0 bases; unmatched bases: 1. The CDR3 loop is CASSYSDRASGNTIYF. The DNA for the CDR3 is TGTGCCAGCAGTTACTCGGACAGGGCCTCTGGAAACACCATATATTTT.

The rearrangement links TRBV12-5 to TRBJ1-5; unclear D gene. Between the trimmed V and J ends, which lost 3 bases and 11 bases, there was a span of 11 bases. Germline V gene data show CDR1 as LGHNT and CDR2 as FRNRAP. The CDR3 loop spans 12 amino acids. CDR3 DNA: TGTGCTAGTGGTTTTGGGCAATCAGCCCAGCATTTT. This encodes CASGFGQSAQHF.

V gene TRBV6-5 combines with J gene TRBJ1-1; D gene uncertain. Trimming took off 2 bases at V and 6 bases at J, with 10 bases between the two ends. Germline CDR1 is MNHEY and CDR2 is SVGAGI. The length of the CDR3 is 13 residues. This CDR3 is CASSYPGGAEAFF. CDR3 DNA: TGTGCCAGCAGTTACCCGGGAGGTGCTGAAGCTTTCTTT.

This chain connects TRBV7-2 to TRBJ2-2; tentatively, D is TRBD2 (5 bases). The germline V and J ends were trimmed by 5 bases and 7 bases, with 11 bases remaining between them. The CDR3 length is 13 residues. The germline V gene has CDR1 SGHTA and CDR2 FQGNSA. CDR3 in amino acids: CASSRGERGELFF. CDR3 DNA: TGTGCCAGCAGCCGGGGTGAGCGCGGGGAGCTGTTTTTT.

This chain uses TRBV9 with TRBJ2-1; D gene ambiguous. The V gene lost 3 bases and the J gene lost 8 bases, with 15 bases spanning the gap. The germline CDR1 and CDR2 sequences are SGDLS and YYNGEE. The CDR3 runs 14 residues. In DNA, the CDR3 is TGTGCCAGCAGCGCCTTTAGCCTCTGGGATGAGCAGTTCTTC. Protein sequence: CASSAFSLWDEQFF.

The chain has TRBV28 and TRBJ1-2; 8 bases match TRBD1. The CDR3 runs 13 residues. The germline gives CDR1 MDHEN, CDR2 SYDVKM. Trimming took 6 bases from V and 4 from J; bases not matched to a gene: 4. The CDR3 loop reads CASSAGTGYGYTF. Written as DNA, the CDR3 is TGTGCCAGCAGCGCCGGGACAGGCTATGGCTACACCTTC.

CDR3 region: CASSWQPNQPQHF. The CDR3 region has the DNA TGTGCCAGCAGTTGGCAACCTAATCAGCCCCAGCATTTT. The rearrangement links TRBV6-4 to TRBJ1-5; D ambiguous. CDR1 and CDR2 (germline): MRHNA, SNTAGT. The V end lost 5 bases, the J end lost 4 bases, and 9 bases lay between the germline ends. CDR3 length: 13 residues.

This rearrangement joins TRBV10-3 to TRBJ2-7; 8 bases are shared with TRBD1. Germline loops: CDR1 ENHRY, CDR2 SYGVKD. The CDR3 consists of 14 residues. The V gene end was trimmed by 4 bases and the J gene end by 6 bases; junction bases not matched to a gene: 8. CDR3: CAISGGGQGGEQYF. CDR3 coding DNA: TGTGCCATCAGTGGGGGAGGACAGGGCGGCGAGCAGTACTTC.

V usage is TRBV7-2 and J usage is TRBJ1-4, with TRBD1 matching 7 bases. The CDR3 has 13 amino acids. J was trimmed by 8 bases and V by 3 bases; bases with no gene match: 3. CDR1 and CDR2 (germline): SGHTA, FQGNSA. The CDR3 loop reads CASSFDRAEKLFF. Here the CDR3 DNA reads TGTGCCAGCAGCTTCGACAGGGCCGAAAAACTGTTTTTT.

The genes are TRBV6-5 and TRBJ1-6, with 7 bases aligning to TRBD1. Trimming cost V 2 bases and J 7 bases; bases outside gene matches: 8. CDR3 length: 16 amino acids. The germline V gene encodes CDR1 MNHEY and CDR2 SVGAGI. CDR3 loop: CASSYKGQRMNSPLHF. CDR3 DNA: TGTGCCAGCAGTTACAAGGGACAGAGGATGAATTCACCCCTCCACTTT.

This sequence joins TRBV19 and TRBJ1-5; TRBD1 agrees at 8 bases. This CDR3 region has 14 residues. Germline V CDR1 and CDR2: LNHDA, SQIVND (reference sequence). The trim removed 5 bases at V and 4 bases at J, leaving 4 bases unmatched. This CDR3 reads CASSGQGGNQPQHF. CDR3 in DNA: TGTGCCAGTAGTGGACAGGGAGGGAATCAGCCCCAGCATTTT.

The V gene is TRBV4-3, the J gene TRBJ2-1, with a weak D call TRBD2 (7 bases). V shed 2 bases and J shed 5 bases, with 16 bases lying between them. This CDR3 spans 16 amino acids. Germline assignment: CDR1 LGHNA and CDR2 YSLEER. The CDR3 DNA is TGCGCCAGCAGCCAACTCGCGGGGGCAACTGACAATGAGCAGTTCTTC. This encodes CASSQLAGATDNEQFF.

The rearrangement uses TRBV5-1 and TRBJ2-5; 7 nucleotides align to TRBD2. V lost 6 bases, J lost 1 base, and 6 bases stayed unmatched. This CDR3 is built from 14 residues. Per the germline V gene, CDR1 is SGHRS and CDR2 is YFSETQ. Written as DNA, the CDR3 is TGCGCCAGCATGGGGACTACTACCCAAGAGACCCAGTACTTC. It codes for CASMGTTTQETQYF. Full variable domain (missing parts from reference TRBV5-1 and TRBJ2-5): KAGVTQTPRYLIKTRGQQVTLSCSPISGHRSVSWYQQTPGQGLQFLFEYFSETQRNKGNFPGRFSGRQFSNSRSEMNVSTLELGDSALYLCASMGTTTQETQYFGPGTRLLVL.

The rearrangement joins TRBV25-1 to TRBJ2-1; maybe TRBD1 (5 bases). V gave up 6 bases and J gave up 12 bases, with 15 bases separating them. Germline assignment: CDR1 MGHDK and CDR2 SYGVNS. The CDR3 extends over 12 amino acids. The CDR3 protein is CASSATKGRQFF. The CDR3 coding sequence is TGTGCCAGCAGCGCCACTAAGGGGCGGCAGTTCTTC.

This sequence joins TRBV18 and TRBJ1-2, with D unclear. Trimming removed 3 bases at V and 0 bases at J, with 11 bases between. In germline, CDR1 is KGHSH, CDR2 LQKENI. CDR3 length: 15 amino acids. CDR3 sequence (DNA): TGTGCCAGCTCACCTCTGCCTTCGGCTAACTATGGCTACACCTTC. Protein sequence: CASSPLPSANYGYTF.

The V gene is TRBV19, the J gene TRBJ1-5; 7 nucleotides match TRBD1. Germline CDR1 is LNHDA and CDR2 is SQIVND (reference sequence). CDR3 length equals 15 residues. V trimming: 2 bases; J trimming: 7 bases; junction bases outside the gene matches: 8. The CDR3 loop reads CASSIIYDRVQPQHF. CDR3 in DNA: TGTGCCAGTAGTATAATCTATGACAGGGTACAGCCCCAGCATTTT.

The chain carries TRBV21-1 and TRBJ2-4; the DNA was not used to check the table's D call, TRBD2. TRBV21-1 constitutes a pseudogene. This CDR3 region has 15 residues. The chain's CDR3 is CASSMFELAKNIQYF. Here the CDR3 DNA reads TGTGCCAGCAGCATGTTCGAGTTAGCCAAAAACATTCAGTACTTC.